The 17 T cell receptor beta chains presented below share a single source sample, sequenced in a study of a mutant IDH1 vaccine in newly diagnosed glioma. Their antigens are not known. Here immunoSEQ multiplex PCR was the method, and the copy in TCRdb shows in-frame clones only, minus some. The data contain 88,000 or so clones, roughly 85% of them singletons. The time point here: week 23, last vaccination. Mutant IDH1 20-mer peptide, at 300 ug, made up each vaccine dose, with topical imiquimod. The sequencing here drew on PBMCs, taken from a glioma patient whose treatment included an IDH1 peptide vaccine. These receptor sequences come from a young man with glioma. Some clones in this sample may be carry-over from other donors' samples.

For the CDR3, the DNA is TGTGCCAGCAGCCCAGGTGGGGGGAACTACGAGCAGTACTTC. Translation: CASSPGGGNYEQYF. The chain combines TRBV7-2 with TRBJ2-7; D is possibly TRBD2 (6 bases). V was pared by 5 bases and J by 3 bases, with 14 bases between. Germline values: CDR1 SGHTA, CDR2 FQGNSA. The CDR3 runs 14 residues.

The V gene is TRBV6-6, the J gene TRBJ1-4; no clear D. V was clipped by 0 bases and J by 8 bases, with 16 bases between them. Germline V gene lookup returns CDR1 MNHNY and CDR2 SVGAGI (reference sequence). CDR3 size: 16 residues. CDR3 sequence (DNA): TGTGCCAGCAGTTACTCACCTACGGGGAGATACGAAAAACTGTTTTTT. This sequence encodes CASSYSPTGRYEKLFF.

The V and J genes are TRBV6-5 and TRBJ2-7, with 7 bases matching TRBD1. From germline, CDR1 is MNHEY and CDR2 SVGAGI. CDR3 size: 11 residues. J was trimmed by 7 bases and V by 6 bases; bases with no gene match: 3. CDR3 sequence (DNA): TGTGCCAGCAGGCCGGACAGGGAGCAGTACTTC. Protein: CASRPDREQYF.

V usage is TRBV5-6 and J usage is TRBJ2-7, with 7 bases identical to TRBD1. Unmatched junction bases numbered 6, after V lost 0 bases and J lost 6 bases. The CDR3 has 14 residues. The germline CDR1 and CDR2 sequences are SGHDT and YYEEEE. This CDR3 is CASSLDRGLSEQYF. CDR3 nucleotides: TGTGCCAGCAGCTTGGACAGGGGCCTATCCGAGCAGTACTTC.

This sequence joins TRBV28 and TRBJ1-3, with D possibly being TRBD1 (5 bases). Germline loops: CDR1 MDHEN, CDR2 SYDVKM. The CDR3 loop spans 15 amino acids. V was clipped by 4 bases and J by 0 bases, with 10 bases between them. The CDR3 here is CASSSGTVSGNTIYF. The DNA for the CDR3 is TGTGCCAGCAGTTCGGGGACCGTCTCTGGAAACACCATATATTTT. The complete variable domain, with remaining parts taken from reference TRBV28 and TRBJ1-3, reads DVKVTQSSRYLVKRTGEKVFLECVQDMDHENMFWYRQDPGLGLRLIYFSYDVKMKEKGDIPEGYSVSREKKERFSLILESASTNQTSMYLCASSSGTVSGNTIYFGEGSWLTVV.

The chain is built from TRBV10-3 and TRBJ1-1, with D hard to call. V dropped 7 bases and J dropped 1 base, with 16 bases sitting between them. This CDR3 is built from 15 residues. Germline lookup yields CDR1 ENHRY and CDR2 SYGVKD. CDR3 in DNA: TGTGCCATCAATGTTAACGGTGGCGGGAACACTGAAGCTTTCTTT. As protein: CAINVNGGGNTEAFF.

A single count supports this clone. V usage is TRBV27 and J usage is TRBJ1-2; 7 bases agree with TRBD1. V shed 5 bases, J shed 8 bases, and the junction held 8 bases outside the gene matches. Germline values: CDR1 MNHEY, CDR2 SMNVEV (reference sequence). The length of the CDR3 is 13 residues. The CDR3: CASSIDRARGYTF. DNA for the CDR3: TGTGCCAGCAGTATTGACAGGGCTCGGGGCTACACCTTC.

The rearrangement links TRBV28 to TRBJ2-2; 7 nucleotides line up with TRBD2. CDR1 and CDR2 from the germline V gene are MDHEN and SYDVKM. The trim removed 6 bases at V and 3 bases at J, leaving 7 bases unmatched. This CDR3 has 15 amino acids. CDR3 in DNA: TGTGCCAGCAGGGTAGCTGGGAGGGACACCGGGGAGCTGTTTTTT. This translates into CASRVAGRDTGELFF.

This chain links TRBV19 with TRBJ2-1; TRBD2 matches 13 bases. CDR3 size: 16 residues. Trimming at V came to 1 base and at J to 9 bases, leaving 6 bases not matched to a gene. Germline V CDR1 and CDR2: LNHDA, SQIVND (reference sequence). CDR3: CASSIGPLAGGGEQFF. CDR3 DNA sequence: TGTGCCAGTAGTATAGGACCACTAGCGGGAGGGGGTGAGCAGTTCTTC.

The rearrangement uses TRBV6-6 and TRBJ2-7; weak D call: TRBD2 (6 bases). Trimming shortened V by 2 bases and J by 3 bases, and 11 bases separated the two germline ends. Germline assignment: CDR1 MNHNY and CDR2 SVGAGI (reference sequence). The CDR3 is 14 residues long. The CDR3 here is CASSYGREDYEQYF. In nucleotides, the CDR3 is TGTGCCAGCAGTTACGGCAGGGAGGACTACGAGCAGTACTTC.

The chain carries TRBV5-4 and TRBJ2-7; TRBD2 aligns across 7 bases. Germline V CDR1 and CDR2: SGHNT, YYREEE (reference sequence). The CDR3 consists of 14 residues. With V trimmed by 0 bases and J by 6 bases, 6 bases remained unmatched. CDR3 DNA sequence: TGTGCCAGCAGCTTGGTGGAAGGGAGGGGCGAGCAGTACTTC. Protein sequence: CASSLVEGRGEQYF.

V and J are TRBV14 and TRBJ2-2; D remains unclear. The germline CDR1 and CDR2 sequences are SGHDN and FVKESK. There are 14 residues in the CDR3. V dropped 0 bases and J dropped 3 bases, with 5 bases sitting between them. Written as DNA, the CDR3 is TGTGCCAGCAGCCAAGATCGCCACACCGGGGAGCTGTTTTTT. It translates to CASSQDRHTGELFF.

V gene TRBV28 combines with J gene TRBJ1-2; D may be TRBD1 (6 bases). CDR1 and CDR2 (germline): MDHEN, SYDVKM. Trimming left V 4 bases short and J 1 base short, with 10 bases between. The CDR3 contains 14 residues. The CDR3, as DNA: TGTGCCAGCAGTTCGCAAGGGGGTAACTATGGCTACACCTTC. It codes for CASSSQGGNYGYTF.

V and J are TRBV6-1 and TRBJ1-1, with unresolved D. The CDR3 is 15 residues long. V dropped 4 bases and J dropped 1 base, with 13 bases sitting between them. Per germline, CDR1 MNHNS and CDR2 SASEGT. The CDR3 loop is CASSVASNRNTEAFF. Here the CDR3 DNA reads TGTGCCAGCAGTGTTGCGTCAAACCGGAACACTGAAGCTTTCTTT.

In nucleotides, the CDR3 is TGTGCCAGCAGCCTCCGCTGGAACACTGAAGCTTTCTTT. Protein: CASSLRWNTEAFF. The J gene is TRBJ1-1, the V gene TRBV27; D ambiguous. The CDR3 is made up of 13 amino acids. The ends were cut back, 6 bases at V and 1 base at J, with 9 bases in the middle. Germline CDR1 and CDR2: MNHEY and SMNVEV (reference sequence).

Only a few counts were recorded for this clone. The CDR3 coding sequence is TGCGCCAGCAGCCAAGACAGACACTATGGCTACACCTTC. Amino acid sequence: CASSQDRHYGYTF. The chain recombines TRBV4-3 with TRBJ1-2; no firm D call. CDR1 and CDR2 (germline): LGHNA, YSLEER. Trimming removed 0 bases at V and 3 bases at J, with 5 bases between. The CDR3 loop spans 13 amino acids.

The sample holds a few counts of this clone. The chain recombines TRBV5-4 with TRBJ1-1; D not certain. The germline V gene encodes CDR1 SGHNT and CDR2 YYREEE (reference sequence). This CDR3 is built from 13 residues. The V gene lost 0 bases and the J gene lost 1 base, with 4 bases spanning the gap. The DNA of the CDR3 is TGTGCCAGCAGCTTGGTTAGGAACACTGAAGCTTTCTTT. The encoded protein is CASSLVRNTEAFF.